Reported below is one TCR beta chain. The antigen is undetermined. The same CDR3 also results from other DNA sequences found in this sample. This specimen comes from a study of shared clonotypes between healthy human individuals. About the study: CD8 memory received one plate per donor, CD8 naive two, CD4 memory three and CD4 naive three.

Germline V CDR1 and CDR2: MNHNS, SASEGT. Trimming took 5 bases from V and 2 from J, leaving 9 bases between them. The CDR3 extends over 13 amino acids. TCRdb's copy holds only in-frame clones and misses some; the assay was immunoSEQ multiplex PCR. The data show 2 million to 2.5 million clones, about 90% seen once. General study results and limits: Clonotype sharing across a few donors was observed for approximately 5% of naive CD4 clonotypes. The authors sampled blood alone, and tissue repertoires likely differ.

The chain couples TRBV6-1 to TRBJ1-2, with D possibly TRBD1 on 5 matching bases. The sequenced sample consisted of naive CD4+ T cells from PBMCs. Regarding subset: CD45RA+ positively selected. The origin of this receptor is a man aged 18 to 29 in good health. Some clones in this sample may be carry-over from other donors' samples. CDR3 region: CASSPDRNYGYTF. CDR3 nucleotide sequence: TGTGCCAGCAGTCCTGACAGAAACTATGGCTACACCTTC.